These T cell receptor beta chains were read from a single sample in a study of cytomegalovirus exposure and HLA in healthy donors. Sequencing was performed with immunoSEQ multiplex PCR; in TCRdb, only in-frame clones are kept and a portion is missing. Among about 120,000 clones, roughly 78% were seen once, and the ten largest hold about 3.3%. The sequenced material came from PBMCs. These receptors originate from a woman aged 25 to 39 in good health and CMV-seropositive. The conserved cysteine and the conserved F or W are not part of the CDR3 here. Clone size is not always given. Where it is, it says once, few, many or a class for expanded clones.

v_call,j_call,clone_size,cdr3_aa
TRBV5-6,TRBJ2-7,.,ASSPSGGSVAQY
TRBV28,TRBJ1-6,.,ASSLRHSKNSPLH
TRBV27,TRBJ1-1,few,ASSNYAGTNYEAF
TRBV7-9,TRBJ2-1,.,ASSPTGRDEQF
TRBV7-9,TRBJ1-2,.,ASSYPTGGSSSGYT
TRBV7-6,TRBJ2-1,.,ASSLAQPGLESRHEQF
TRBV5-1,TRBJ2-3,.,ASSLLRQTDTQY
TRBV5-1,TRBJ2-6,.,ASSLSGLSSGANVLT
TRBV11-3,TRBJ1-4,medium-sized,ASSALSVNNEKLF
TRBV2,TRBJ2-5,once,ASRRHSAETQY
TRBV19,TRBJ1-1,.,ASSPSLRTEAF
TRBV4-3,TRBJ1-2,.,ASSQDPGDSYGYT
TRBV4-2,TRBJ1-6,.,ASSQTFEGESPLH
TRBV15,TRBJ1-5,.,ATSRPVLTGTYQPQH
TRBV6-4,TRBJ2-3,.,ATGLGGTQY
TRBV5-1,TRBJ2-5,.,ASRAGTGGKETQY
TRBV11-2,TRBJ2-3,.,ASSLEPVAGFTDTQY
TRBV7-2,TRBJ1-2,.,ASRTGFLYGYT
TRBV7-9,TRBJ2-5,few,ASSLAGTGAYQETQY
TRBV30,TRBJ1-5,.,ACTDQSNQPQH
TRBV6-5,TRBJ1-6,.,ASTGGTAYNSPLH
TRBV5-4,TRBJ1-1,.,ASVETGGRDTEAF
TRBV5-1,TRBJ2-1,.,ASSFTVDSYNEQF
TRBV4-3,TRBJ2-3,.,ASSQVRSGGDTDTQY
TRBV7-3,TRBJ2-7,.,ASSLSGQGSDEQY
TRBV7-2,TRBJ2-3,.,ASSRPGGFADTQY
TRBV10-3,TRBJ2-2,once,AISLERVNTGELF
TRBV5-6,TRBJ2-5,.,ASSSGLAGVGETQY
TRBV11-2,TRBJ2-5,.,ASSKRPGETQY
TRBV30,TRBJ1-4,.,AWSFPTGGGEKLF
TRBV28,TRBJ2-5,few,ASRPSGQETQY
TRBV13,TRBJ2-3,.,ASSLRLGALDTQY
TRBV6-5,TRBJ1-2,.,ASSFRQDSYGYT
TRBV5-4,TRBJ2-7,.,ASSSDYATSYEQY
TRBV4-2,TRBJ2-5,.,ASSQVFGGGPLETQY
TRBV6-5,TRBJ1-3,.,ASRSTGAGNTIY
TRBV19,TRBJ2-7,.,ASSLGTGIREQY